Listed here are 12 T cell receptor beta chains from one sample, sequenced in a study of T-cell memory formation after mild COVID-19. TCRdb fed the 5' RACE reads into MiXCR, producing one record per CDR3 protein. Among 100,000 to 150,000 distinct CDR3 sequences listed, 15% to 20% were seen once. Material: PBMCs or a T cell subset sorted from them (not recorded which). The source is a man younger than 35 who had mild COVID-19 (a few samples of this study predate the infection). Cell type and time point are not known.

V is TRBV12-3 or TRBV12-4 and J is TRBJ1-6, with D hard to call. The CDR3 consists of 14 residues. Trimming shortened V by 7 bases and J by 10 bases, and 17 bases separated the two germline ends. The CDR3, as DNA: TGTGCCAGCACCGCCCGACAATTGGGATCACCCCTCCACTTT. This codes for CASTARQLGSPLHF.

This clonotype was detected only a few times. V gene TRBV7-2 combines with J gene TRBJ2-5, with a tentative D call TRBD1 (6 bases). V was trimmed by 2 bases and J by 9 bases, leaving 13 bases between them. From germline, CDR1 is SGHTA and CDR2 FQGNSA. This CDR3 spans 13 amino acids. The CDR3 DNA sequence: TGTGCCAGCAGCTTACTCGGGCAGGGGTCCCAGTACTTC. Amino acid sequence: CASSLLGQGSQYF. Filled out from reference TRBV7-2 and TRBJ2-5, the complete variable domain reads GAGVSQSPSNKVTEKGKDVELRCDPISGHTALYWYRQSLGQGLEFLIYFQGNSAPDKSGLPSDRFSAERTGGSVSTLTIQRTQQEDSAVYLCASSLLGQGSQYFGPGTRLLVL.

This clonotype was detected only a few times. This sequence joins TRBV15 and TRBJ2-2, with 8 bases aligning to TRBD1. The trim removed 0 bases at V and 5 bases at J, leaving 5 bases unmatched. The CDR3 sequence is 16 residues long. Germline V lookup: CDR1 LNHNV, CDR2 YYDKDF (reference sequence). The CDR3 sequence is CATSRDNRGWTGELFF. In DNA form, the CDR3 reads TGTGCCACCAGCAGAGATAACAGGGGGTGGACCGGGGAGCTGTTTTTT.

This clonotype appeared a few times. This chain links TRBV7-2 with TRBJ2-3; 8 bases match TRBD2. The CDR3 has 16 residues. The V and J ends lost 2 bases and 3 bases, in that order; junction bases with no gene match: 7. Germline V lookup: CDR1 SGHTA, CDR2 FQGNSA. CDR3 sequence: CASSLTGTRMTDTQYF. The CDR3 bases are TGTGCCAGCAGCTTAACAGGGACTAGGATGACAGATACGCAGTATTTT.

The V call is TRBV20-1, the J call TRBJ2-5, with 7 bases aligning to TRBD2. V gave up 5 bases and J gave up 3 bases; unmatched junction bases: 9. Per germline, CDR1 DFQATT and CDR2 SNEGSKA (reference sequence). The CDR3 is 14 amino acids. The CDR3 sequence: CSARAMAGEETQYF. CDR3 coding DNA: TGCAGTGCTCGGGCTATGGCGGGGGAAGAGACCCAGTACTTC.

The chain couples TRBV20-1 to TRBJ1-2; possible D gene TRBD1, 6 bases. With 6 bases removed from V and 2 bases from J, the gap between germline ends came to 16 bases. Germline V gives CDR1 DFQATT, CDR2 SNEGSKA (reference sequence). The CDR3 covers 14 residues. In DNA, the CDR3 is TGCAGTGCCCGGGAGGGGGGTCGAAACTATGGCTACACCTTC. Translated: CSAREGGRNYGYTF.

The table lists this clonotype with a few counts. V gene TRBV11-2 combines with J gene TRBJ1-2; weak D call: TRBD1 (5 bases). CDR3 size: 14 residues. Germline values: CDR1 SGHAT, CDR2 FQNNGV. V was clipped by 1 base and J by 2 bases, with 8 bases between them. DNA for the CDR3: TGTGCCAGCAGCTTAGGGGGCGCAAACTATGGCTACACCTTC. Its translation: CASSLGGANYGYTF.

In this sample, this clonotype turned up a few times. V is TRBV2 and J is TRBJ2-3, with a possible D match to TRBD2 (6 bases). The CDR3 has 16 residues. The V end was cut by 5 bases, the J end by 5 bases, with 20 bases between. Germline V lookup: CDR1 SNHLY, CDR2 FYNNEI. CDR3 sequence: CASSLTAGGVGDTQYF. CDR3 DNA sequence: TGTGCCAGCAGTCTGACCGCTGGCGGGGTGGGAGATACGCAGTATTTT. Using reference TRBV2 and TRBJ2-3 for the parts outside the CDR3, the full variable domain is EPEVTQTPSHQVTQMGQEVILRCVPISNHLYFYWYRQILGQKVEFLVSFYNNEISEKSEIFDDQFSVERPDGSNFTLKIRSTKLEDSAMYFCASSLTAGGVGDTQYFGPGTRLTVL.

The chain recombines TRBV5-5 with TRBJ2-5, with 7 bases matching TRBD1. This CDR3 is 16 amino acids long. CDR1 and CDR2 (germline): SGHKS, YYEKEE (reference sequence). The ends lost 5 bases at V and 1 base at J; junction bases unmatched: 11. CDR3 region: CASSRLSGTAQETQYF. The CDR3 DNA follows: TGTGCCAGCAGTCGATTATCCGGGACAGCCCAAGAGACCCAGTACTTC.

This clonotype was seen a handful of times. This chain uses TRBV29-1 with TRBJ2-1; D ambiguous. CDR1 is SQVTM and CDR2 is ANQGSEA in the germline V gene. Between the trimmed V and J ends, which lost 4 bases and 6 bases, there was a span of 7 bases. The CDR3 totals 11 residues. The CDR3 sequence is CSVGRVNEQFF. DNA of the CDR3: TGCAGCGTTGGGCGAGTCAATGAGCAGTTCTTC.

The J gene is TRBJ1-1, the V gene TRBV6-1; D remains ambiguous. The CDR3 sequence is 12 residues long. Germline V gene sequence: CDR1 MNHNS, CDR2 SASEGT. V was pared by 3 bases and J by 13 bases, with 15 bases between. The CDR3 DNA sequence: TGTGCCAGCAGTGAGTGGACCCGTGAGAGTTTCTTT. It encodes CASSEWTRESFF.

This chain uses TRBV10-3 with TRBJ1-1, with unresolved D. Germline CDR1 ENHRY, CDR2 SYGVKD. V dropped 4 bases and J dropped 1 base, with 7 bases sitting between them. This CDR3 is 13 amino acids long. The CDR3 protein is CAISAAENTEAFF. Here the CDR3 DNA reads TGTGCCATCAGTGCAGCTGAGAACACTGAAGCTTTCTTT.